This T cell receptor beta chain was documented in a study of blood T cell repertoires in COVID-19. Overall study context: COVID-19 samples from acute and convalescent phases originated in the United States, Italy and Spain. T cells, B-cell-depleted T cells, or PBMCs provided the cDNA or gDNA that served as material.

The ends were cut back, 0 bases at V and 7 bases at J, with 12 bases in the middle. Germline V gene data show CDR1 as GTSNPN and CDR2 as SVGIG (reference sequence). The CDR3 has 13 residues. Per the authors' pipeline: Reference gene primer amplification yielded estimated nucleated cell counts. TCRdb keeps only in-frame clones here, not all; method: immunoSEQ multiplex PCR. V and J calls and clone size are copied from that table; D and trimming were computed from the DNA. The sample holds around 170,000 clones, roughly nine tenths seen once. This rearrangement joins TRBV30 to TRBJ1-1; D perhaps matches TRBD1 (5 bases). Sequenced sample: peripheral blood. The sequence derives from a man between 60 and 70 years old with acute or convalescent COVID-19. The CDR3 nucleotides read TGTGCCTGGAGTGTCGGGGGAGGGAGTGAAGCTTTCTTT. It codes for CAWSVGGGSEAFF.